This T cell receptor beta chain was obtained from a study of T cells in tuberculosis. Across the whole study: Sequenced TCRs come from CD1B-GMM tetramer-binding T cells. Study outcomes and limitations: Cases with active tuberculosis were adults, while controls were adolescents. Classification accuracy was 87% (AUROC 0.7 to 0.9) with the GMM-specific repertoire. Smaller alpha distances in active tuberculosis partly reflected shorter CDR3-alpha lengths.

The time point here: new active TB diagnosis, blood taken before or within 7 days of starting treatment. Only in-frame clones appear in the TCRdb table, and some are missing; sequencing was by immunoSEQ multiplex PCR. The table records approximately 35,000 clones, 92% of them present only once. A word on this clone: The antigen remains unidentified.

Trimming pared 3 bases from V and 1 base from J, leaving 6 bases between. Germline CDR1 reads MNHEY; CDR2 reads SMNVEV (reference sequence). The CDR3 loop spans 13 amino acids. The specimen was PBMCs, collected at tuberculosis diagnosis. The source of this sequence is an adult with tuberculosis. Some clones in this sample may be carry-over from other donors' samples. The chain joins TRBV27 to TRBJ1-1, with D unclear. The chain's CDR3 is CASSLSRNTEAFF. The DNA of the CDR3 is TGTGCCAGCAGTTTGTCCAGGAACACTGAAGCTTTCTTT.